The subject of this entry is one T cell receptor (beta chain). The data were obtained in a study of blood T cell dynamics during melanoma immunotherapy. Turning to the study itself: Metastatic melanoma patients received first-line pembrolizumab or nivolumab plus ipilimumab.

J gave up 8 bases and V 1 base, and 10 bases lay outside the gene matches. CDR1 is SGHAT and CDR2 is FQDESV in the germline V gene (reference sequence). This CDR3 contains 15 residues. TCRdb's table, derived via immunoSEQ multiplex PCR, lists solely in-frame clones and lacks some. The table records fewer than 8,000 clones, 81% of them present only once. Time point here: week 3, after first cycle of checkpoint inhibitor. The receptor was derived from a human donor with melanoma. The material was blood, obtained from a patient treated with checkpoint blockade. This chain uses TRBV11-1 with TRBJ1-1, with TRBD1 matching 7 bases. CDR3 sequence reads: CASSLVSGGLGEAFF. In DNA, the CDR3 is TGTGCCAGCAGCTTAGTGTCAGGGGGTCTCGGCGAAGCTTTCTTT.